The rows below give T cell receptor beta chains drawn from one sample of a study of human T cells and chemical hapten exposure. TCRdb passed the RACE reads through MiXCR, listing each CDR3 protein once. The table has roughly 200,000 distinct CDR3 sequences, about 22% seen once; the top ten hold 2% to 2.5%. The source was whole blood, collected in connection with sensitization to the hapten diphenylcyclopropenone (DPC). The receptors stem from a woman between 40 and 55 years old with alopecia areata. Some clones in this sample may be carry-over from other donors' samples. Both conserved end residues are part of each CDR3. Each record gives: CDR3 protein, CDR3 DNA, clone size, D gene, CDR3 length, V gene, J gene. A D gene is named only where the DNA matches it firmly. Rows give clone size only sometimes, using once, few, many, or a class for an expanded clone.

CASSRQAGQYF	TGTGCCAGCAGTCGACAGGCGGGGCAGTACTTC	few	-	11	TRBV6-2/TRBV6-3	TRBJ2-5
CASSKDPGAYEQYF	TGTGCCAGCAGCAAAGACCCGGGAGCCTACGAGCAGTACTTC	-	-	14	TRBV21-1	TRBJ2-7
CASSVGTANTEAFF	TGCGCCAGCAGCGTGGGGACAGCGAACACTGAAGCTTTCTTT	many	TRBD1	14	TRBV5-1	TRBJ1-1
CASSQTEGTEAFF	TGTGCCAGCAGTCAGACAGAGGGCACTGAAGCTTTCTTT	few	-	13	TRBV6-2/TRBV6-3	TRBJ1-1
CATSRDRPRGGYNF	TGTGCCACCAGCAGAGACCGGCCCAGGGGCGGCTACAACTTC	few	-	14	TRBV15	TRBJ1-2
CASSKTDRGYPYEQYF	TGTGCCAGCAGTAAAACGGACAGGGGGTACCCCTACGAGCAGTACTTC	-	TRBD1	16	TRBV27	TRBJ2-7
CSVETRAEAFF	TGCAGCGTTGAAACAAGGGCTGAAGCTTTCTTT	few	-	11	TRBV29-1	TRBJ1-1
CASSFGQGSGANVLTF	TGTGCCAGCAGCTTCGGACAGGGGTCTGGGGCCAACGTCCTGACTTTC	many	TRBD1	16	TRBV7-9	TRBJ2-6
CSARAQQGHQPQHF	TGCAGTGCTAGGGCTCAGCAGGGACATCAGCCCCAGCATTTT	few	-	14	TRBV20-1	TRBJ1-5
CASRAYNYGYTF	TGTGCCAGCAGGGCGTATAACTATGGCTACACCTTC	few	-	12	TRBV12-3/TRBV12-4	TRBJ1-2
CASSDSRQGRTDTQYF	TGTGCCAGCAGTGACTCTCGACAGGGGAGGACAGATACGCAGTATTTT	-	TRBD1	16	TRBV6-4	TRBJ2-3
CSASPTSGNHEQYF	TGCAGTGCTAGTCCGACTAGCGGGAACCACGAGCAGTACTTC	few	TRBD2	14	TRBV20-1	TRBJ2-7
CASSFGSPSTTDTQYF	TGTGCCAGCAGCTTCGGGAGCCCCAGCACCACAGATACGCAGTATTTT	-	-	16	TRBV7-2	TRBJ2-3
CASSLAQGYGQYF	TGTGCCAGCAGCTTAGCCCAGGGATATGGGCAGTACTTC	few	-	13	TRBV7-9	TRBJ2-7
CASCSWLAKNIQYF	TGTGCCAGTTGCTCTTGGCTAGCCAAAAACATTCAGTACTTC	few	-	14	TRBV28	TRBJ2-4
CSARSGTGATYEQYF	TGCAGTGCTCGGTCCGGGACAGGGGCCACCTACGAGCAGTACTTC	-	TRBD1	15	TRBV20-1	TRBJ2-7
CASSLRQHNTEAFF	TGTGCCAGCAGCTTACGACAGCATAACACTGAAGCTTTCTTT	-	-	14	TRBV7-2	TRBJ1-1
CATKPWGYREAFF	TGTGCCACCAAACCATGGGGGTACAGGGAAGCTTTCTTT	-	-	13	TRBV27	TRBJ1-1
CASSYGIKLGEQFF	TGTGCCAGCAGTTACGGAATAAAATTAGGTGAGCAGTTCTTC	-	-	14	TRBV6-2/TRBV6-3	TRBJ2-1
CASSYGGLETQYF	TGTGCCAGCAGTTACGGGGGACTGGAAACCCAGTACTTC	-	-	13	TRBV27	TRBJ2-5
CASSIRDSSTDTQYF	TGTGCCAGTAGTATCCGCGACAGTAGCACAGATACGCAGTATTTT	few	-	15	TRBV19	TRBJ2-3
CASSLMGVRSQFF	TGTGCCAGCAGCTTGATGGGGGTGCGGAGCCAGTTCTTC	-	-	13	TRBV5-6	TRBJ2-1
CSLRDSRLTASYEQYF	TGCAGCCTCCGGGACTCCCGATTGACCGCTTCCTACGAGCAGTACTTC	few	-	16	TRBV29-1	TRBJ2-7
CSARYAGAENEQFF	TGCAGTGCTAGATACGCGGGAGCAGAAAATGAGCAGTTCTTC	-	TRBD2	14	TRBV20-1	TRBJ2-1
CSASGRLEAFF	TGCAGTGCTAGTGGTAGGTTAGAAGCTTTCTTT	many	-	11	TRBV20-1	TRBJ1-1
CSVSENRHQPQHF	TGCAGCGTCTCAGAGAACAGACATCAGCCCCAGCATTTT	once	-	13	TRBV29-1	TRBJ1-5
CASSLSGLAGGIEQFF	TGTGCCAGCAGCTTATCCGGACTAGCGGGAGGTATTGAGCAGTTCTTC	-	TRBD2	16	TRBV11-3	TRBJ2-1
CASSMRRLAGVEETQYF	TGTGCCAGTAGTATGAGAAGACTAGCGGGAGTAGAAGAGACCCAGTACTTC	few	TRBD2	17	TRBV19	TRBJ2-5
CASSLAMRWYEQYF	TGCGCCAGCAGCTTGGCAATGCGGTGGTACGAGCAGTACTTC	-	-	14	TRBV5-1	TRBJ2-7
CASSLTWHEKLFF	TGCGCCAGCAGCTTGACATGGCATGAAAAACTGTTTTTT	-	-	13	TRBV5-1	TRBJ1-4
CAISESQDRGPYEQYF	TGTGCCATCAGTGAGTCTCAGGACAGGGGGCCCTACGAGCAGTACTTC	few	TRBD1	16	TRBV10-3	TRBJ2-7
CASSLQERDTEAFF	TGCGCCAGCAGCTTACAAGAGAGGGACACTGAAGCTTTCTTT	-	-	14	TRBV5-1	TRBJ1-1
CASSLYPGTDTQYF	TGTGCCAGCAGTTTATACCCGGGCACAGATACGCAGTATTTT	few	-	14	TRBV12-3/TRBV12-4	TRBJ2-3
CASSLDGHQGDTQYF	TGTGCCAGCAGTTTAGACGGGCATCAAGGCGATACGCAGTATTTT	few	-	15	TRBV12-3/TRBV12-4	TRBJ2-3
CSALKGAGTKETQYF	TGCAGTGCACTTAAGGGGGCAGGTACAAAAGAGACCCAGTACTTC	-	TRBD1	15	TRBV20-1	TRBJ2-5
CSARDSRPGNTIYF	TGCAGTGCTAGGGACTCTCGGCCTGGAAACACCATATATTTT	many	-	14	TRBV20-1	TRBJ1-3
CASSHPRGGARTSYEQYF	TGTGCCAGCAGTCACCCTAGAGGAGGGGCCCGCACATCCTACGAGCAGTACTTC	-	-	18	TRBV27	TRBJ2-7
CASSSGVWTGELFF	TGTGCCAGCAGCTCGGGAGTTTGGACCGGGGAGCTGTTTTTT	-	-	14	TRBV7-9	TRBJ2-2
CASSPDRAREQYF	TGTGCCAGCAGCCCGGACAGGGCACGAGAGCAGTACTTC	few	TRBD1	13	TRBV7-2	TRBJ2-7
CASRTGASGANVLTF	TGTGCCAGCAGGACGGGGGCCTCTGGGGCCAACGTCCTGACTTTC	few	-	15	TRBV6-2/TRBV6-3	TRBJ2-6
CSVAAGNSNQPQHF	TGCAGCGTTGCAGCGGGAAATAGCAATCAGCCCCAGCATTTT	-	-	14	TRBV29-1	TRBJ1-5
CASSYSKAPGRAYEQYF	TGTGCCAGCAGTTACTCGAAGGCCCCGGGGCGGGCCTACGAGCAGTACTTC	few	-	17	TRBV6-2/TRBV6-3	TRBJ2-7
CASSKLAGEGETQYF	TGTGCCAGCAGTAAACTAGCGGGAGAAGGAGAGACCCAGTACTTC	many	TRBD2	15	TRBV6-4	TRBJ2-5
CASSSPFPGNYGYTF	TGTGCCAGCAGCTCCCCTTTCCCCGGGAACTATGGCTACACCTTC	-	-	15	TRBV7-9	TRBJ1-2
CSATGLAAHNEQFF	TGCAGTGCTACGGGACTAGCGGCCCACAATGAGCAGTTCTTC	many	TRBD2	14	TRBV20-1	TRBJ2-1
CASSSGDSNQPQHF	TGTGCCAGCAGTTCAGGGGATAGCAATCAGCCCCAGCATTTT	few	-	14	TRBV6-2/TRBV6-3	TRBJ1-5
CASSYTPQLAVSYEQYF	TGTGCCAGCAGTTACACCCCGCAACTAGCGGTCTCCTACGAGCAGTACTTC	-	TRBD2	17	TRBV6-2/TRBV6-3	TRBJ2-7
CASSYSGGALLGNSPLHF	TGTGCCAGCAGTTACTCGGGAGGGGCCCTTTTAGGGAATTCACCCCTCCACTTT	-	-	18	TRBV6-5	TRBJ1-6
CASRPDRYLYEQYF	TGTGCCAGCAGACCAGACAGGTACCTCTACGAGCAGTACTTC	-	-	14	TRBV28	TRBJ2-7
CASSLAQNTIYF	TGTGCCAGCAGCTTGGCCCAAAACACCATATATTTT	few	-	12	TRBV5-6	TRBJ1-3
CASSPLGQGTYTGELFF	TGTGCCAGCAGTCCTTTGGGACAGGGGACCTACACCGGGGAGCTGTTTTTT	-	TRBD1	17	TRBV28	TRBJ2-2
CASSYAQPGSGGANVLTF	TGTGCCAGCAGTTACGCGCAGCCGGGGTCGGGTGGGGCCAACGTCCTGACTTTC	many	-	18	TRBV6-5	TRBJ2-6
CASSYRFGGDEAFF	TGTGCCAGCAGTTACCGGTTCGGAGGGGATGAAGCTTTCTTT	-	-	14	TRBV6-5	TRBJ1-1
CASRPGQGRSNTQYF	TGTGCCAGCAGGCCGGGACAGGGTCGTTCGAATACGCAGTATTTT	-	TRBD1	15	TRBV27	TRBJ2-3